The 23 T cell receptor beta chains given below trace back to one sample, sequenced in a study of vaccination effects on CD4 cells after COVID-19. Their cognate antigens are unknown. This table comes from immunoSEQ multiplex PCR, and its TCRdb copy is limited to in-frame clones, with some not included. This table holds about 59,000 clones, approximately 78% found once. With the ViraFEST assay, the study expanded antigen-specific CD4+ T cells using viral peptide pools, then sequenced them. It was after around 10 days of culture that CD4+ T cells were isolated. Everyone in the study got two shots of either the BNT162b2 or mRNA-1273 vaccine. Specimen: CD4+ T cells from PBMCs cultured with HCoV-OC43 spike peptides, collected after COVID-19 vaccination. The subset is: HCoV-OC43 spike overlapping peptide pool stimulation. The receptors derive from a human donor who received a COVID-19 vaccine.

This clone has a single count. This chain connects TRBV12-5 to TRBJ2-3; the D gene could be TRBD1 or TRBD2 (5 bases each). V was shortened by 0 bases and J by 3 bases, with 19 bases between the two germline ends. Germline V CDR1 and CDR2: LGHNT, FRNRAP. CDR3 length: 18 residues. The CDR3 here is CASGLVRDGTWGTDTQYF. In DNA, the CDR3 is TGTGCTAGTGGTTTGGTTAGGGACGGCACTTGGGGAACAGATACGCAGTATTTT. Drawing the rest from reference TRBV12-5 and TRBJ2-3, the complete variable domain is DARVTQTPRHKVTEMGQEVTMRCQPILGHNTVFWYRQTMMQGLELLAYFRNRAPLDDSGMPKDRFSAEMPDATLATLKIQPSEPRDSAVYFCASGLVRDGTWGTDTQYFGPGTRLTVL.

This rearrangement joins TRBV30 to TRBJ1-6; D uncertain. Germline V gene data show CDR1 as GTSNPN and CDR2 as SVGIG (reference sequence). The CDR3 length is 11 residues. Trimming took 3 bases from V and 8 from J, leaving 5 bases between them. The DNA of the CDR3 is TGTGCCTGGAGCGAGGATTCACCCCTCCACTTT. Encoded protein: CAWSEDSPLHF.

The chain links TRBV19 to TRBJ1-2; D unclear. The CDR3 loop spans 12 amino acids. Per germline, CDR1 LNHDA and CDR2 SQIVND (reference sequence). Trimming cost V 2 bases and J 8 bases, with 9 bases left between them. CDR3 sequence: CASSISERGYTF. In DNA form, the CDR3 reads TGTGCCAGTAGTATATCAGAGAGGGGCTACACCTTC.

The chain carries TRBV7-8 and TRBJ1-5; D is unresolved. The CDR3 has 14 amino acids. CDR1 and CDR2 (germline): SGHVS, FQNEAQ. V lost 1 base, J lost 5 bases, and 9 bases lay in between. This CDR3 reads CASSLDPRDQPQHF. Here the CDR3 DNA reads TGTGCCAGCAGCTTAGACCCTCGAGATCAGCCCCAGCATTTT. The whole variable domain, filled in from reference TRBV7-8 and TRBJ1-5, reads GAGVSQSPRYKVAKRGQDVALRCDPISGHVSLFWYQQALGQGPEFLTYFQNEAQLDKSGLPSDRFFAERPEGSVSTLKIQRTQQEDSAVYLCASSLDPRDQPQHFGDGTRLSIL.

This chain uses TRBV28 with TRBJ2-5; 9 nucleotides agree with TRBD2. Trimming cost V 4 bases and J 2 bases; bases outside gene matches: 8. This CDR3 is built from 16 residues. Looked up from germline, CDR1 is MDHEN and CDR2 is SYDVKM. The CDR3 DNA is TGTGCCAGCAGTTCTCCACTAGCGGGCTCACAAGAGACCCAGTACTTC. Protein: CASSSPLAGSQETQYF.

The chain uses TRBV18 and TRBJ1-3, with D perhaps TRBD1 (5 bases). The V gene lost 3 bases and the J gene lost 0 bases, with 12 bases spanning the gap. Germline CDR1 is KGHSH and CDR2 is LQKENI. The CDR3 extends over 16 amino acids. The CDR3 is CASSPGGGRSGNTIYF. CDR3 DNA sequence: TGTGCCAGCTCACCGGGGGGAGGACGCTCTGGAAACACCATATATTTT.

CDR3 sequence: CASRSGRTGRSEQYV. CDR3 coding DNA: TGTGCAAGTCGCTCCGGCAGGACAGGCCGCTCCGAGCAGTACGTC. The chain has TRBV12-2 and TRBJ2-7; the table's D call of TRBD1 was not tested on the DNA. TRBV12-2 is a pseudogene locus. The CDR3 is made up of 15 amino acids.

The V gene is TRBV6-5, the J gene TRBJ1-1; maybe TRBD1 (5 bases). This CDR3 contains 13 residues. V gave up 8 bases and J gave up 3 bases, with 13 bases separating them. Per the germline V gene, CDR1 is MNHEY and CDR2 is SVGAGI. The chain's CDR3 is CASGGGSDTEAFF. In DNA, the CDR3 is TGTGCCAGCGGGGGGGGGTCTGACACTGAAGCTTTCTTT.

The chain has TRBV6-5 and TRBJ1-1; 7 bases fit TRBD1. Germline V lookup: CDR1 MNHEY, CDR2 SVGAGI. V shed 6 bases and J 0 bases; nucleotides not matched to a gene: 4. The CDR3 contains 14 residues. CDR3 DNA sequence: TGTGCCAGCAGGGCCGACAGGGTGAACACTGAAGCTTTCTTT. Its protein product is CASRADRVNTEAFF.

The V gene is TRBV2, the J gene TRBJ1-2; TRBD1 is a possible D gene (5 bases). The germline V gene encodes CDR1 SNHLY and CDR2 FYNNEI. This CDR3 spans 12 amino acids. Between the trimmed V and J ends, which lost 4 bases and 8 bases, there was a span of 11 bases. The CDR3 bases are TGTGCCAGCAGTGCGAGACAGTACGGCTACACCTTC. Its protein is CASSARQYGYTF. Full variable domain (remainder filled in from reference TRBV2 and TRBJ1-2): EPEVTQTPSHQVTQMGQEVILRCVPISNHLYFYWYRQILGQKVEFLVSFYNNEISEKSEIFDDQFSVERPDGSNFTLKIRSTKLEDSAMYFCASSARQYGYTFGSGTRLTVV.

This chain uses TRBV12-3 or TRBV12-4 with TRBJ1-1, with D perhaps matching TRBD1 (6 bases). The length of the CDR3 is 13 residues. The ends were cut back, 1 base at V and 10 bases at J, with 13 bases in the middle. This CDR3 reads CASSLGPAGVAFF. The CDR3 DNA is TGTGCCAGCAGTTTAGGCCCCGCAGGGGTAGCTTTCTTT.

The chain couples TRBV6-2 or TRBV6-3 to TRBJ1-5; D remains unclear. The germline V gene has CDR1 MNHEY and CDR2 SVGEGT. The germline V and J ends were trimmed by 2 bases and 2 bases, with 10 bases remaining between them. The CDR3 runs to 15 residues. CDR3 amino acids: CASSYRANRNQPQHF. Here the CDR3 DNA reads TGTGCCAGCAGTTACCGGGCGAACCGCAATCAGCCCCAGCATTTT.

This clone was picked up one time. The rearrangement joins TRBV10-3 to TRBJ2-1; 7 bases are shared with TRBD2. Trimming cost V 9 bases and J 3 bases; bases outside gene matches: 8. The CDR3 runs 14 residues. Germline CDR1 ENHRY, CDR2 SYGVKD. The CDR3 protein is CAMGGGLGYNEQFF. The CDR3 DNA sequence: TGTGCCATGGGGGGGGGACTCGGCTACAATGAGCAGTTCTTC.

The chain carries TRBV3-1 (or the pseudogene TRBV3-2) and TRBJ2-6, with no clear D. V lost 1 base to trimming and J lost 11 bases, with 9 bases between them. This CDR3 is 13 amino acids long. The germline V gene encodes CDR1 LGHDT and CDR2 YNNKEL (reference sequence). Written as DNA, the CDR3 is TGTGCCAGCAGCCAAGGCCCTCCACACGTCCTGACTTTC. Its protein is CASSQGPPHVLTF.

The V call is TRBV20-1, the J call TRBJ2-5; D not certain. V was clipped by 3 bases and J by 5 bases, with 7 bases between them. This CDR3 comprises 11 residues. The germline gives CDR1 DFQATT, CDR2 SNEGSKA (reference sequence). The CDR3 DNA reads TGCAGTGCTAGCCAGAGGGAGACCCAGTACTTC. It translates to CSASQRETQYF.

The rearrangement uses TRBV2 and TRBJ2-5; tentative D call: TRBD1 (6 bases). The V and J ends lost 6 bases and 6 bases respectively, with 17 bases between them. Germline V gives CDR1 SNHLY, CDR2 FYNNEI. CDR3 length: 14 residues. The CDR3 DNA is TGTGCCAGCAGACCCGGACAGCCCGGCCAGACCCAGTACTTC. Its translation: CASRPGQPGQTQYF.

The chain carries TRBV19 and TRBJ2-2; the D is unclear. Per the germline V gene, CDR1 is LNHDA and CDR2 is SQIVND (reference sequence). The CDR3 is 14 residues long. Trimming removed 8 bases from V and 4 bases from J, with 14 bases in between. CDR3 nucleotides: TGTGCCAGTGTGTGGGGATCTGGCACCGGGGAGCTGTTTTTT. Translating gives CASVWGSGTGELFF. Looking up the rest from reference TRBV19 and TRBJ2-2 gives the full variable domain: DGGITQSPKYLFRKEGQNVTLSCEQNLNHDAMYWYRQDPGQGLRLIYYSQIVNDFQKGDIAEGYSVSREKKESFPLTVTSAQKNPTAFYLCASVWGSGTGELFFGEGSRLTVL.

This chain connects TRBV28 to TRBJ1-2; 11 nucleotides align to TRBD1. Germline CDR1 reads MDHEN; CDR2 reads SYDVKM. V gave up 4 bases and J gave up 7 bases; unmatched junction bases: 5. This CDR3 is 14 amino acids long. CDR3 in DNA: TGTGCCAGCAGTTCATTCGGGACAGGGGGTGGCTACACCTTC. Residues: CASSSFGTGGGYTF.

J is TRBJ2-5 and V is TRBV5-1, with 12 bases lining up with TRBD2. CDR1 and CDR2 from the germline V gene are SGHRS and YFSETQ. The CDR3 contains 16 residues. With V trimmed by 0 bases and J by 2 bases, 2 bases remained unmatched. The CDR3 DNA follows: TGCGCCAGCAGCTTGGGTACTAGCGGGGGGCAAGAGACCCAGTACTTC. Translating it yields CASSLGTSGGQETQYF. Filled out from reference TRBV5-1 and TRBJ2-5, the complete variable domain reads KAGVTQTPRYLIKTRGQQVTLSCSPISGHRSVSWYQQTPGQGLQFLFEYFSETQRNKGNFPGRFSGRQFSNSRSEMNVSTLELGDSALYLCASSLGTSGGQETQYFGPGTRLLVL.

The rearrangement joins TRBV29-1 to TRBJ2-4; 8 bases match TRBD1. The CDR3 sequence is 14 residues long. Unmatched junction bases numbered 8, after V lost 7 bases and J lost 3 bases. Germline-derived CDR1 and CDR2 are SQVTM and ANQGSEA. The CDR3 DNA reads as TGCAGCGGGACGGACAGGGAAGACAAAAACATTCAGTACTTC. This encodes CSGTDREDKNIQYF.

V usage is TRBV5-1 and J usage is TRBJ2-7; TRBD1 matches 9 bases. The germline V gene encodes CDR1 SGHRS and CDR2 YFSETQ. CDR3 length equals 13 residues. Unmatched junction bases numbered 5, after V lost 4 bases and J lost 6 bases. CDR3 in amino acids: CASSPDRGLEQYV. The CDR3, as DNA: TGCGCCAGCAGCCCGGACAGGGGTCTCGAGCAGTACGTC.

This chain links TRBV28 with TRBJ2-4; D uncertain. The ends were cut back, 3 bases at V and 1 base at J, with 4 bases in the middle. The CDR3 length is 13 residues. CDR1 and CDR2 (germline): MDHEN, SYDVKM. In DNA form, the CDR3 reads TGTGCCAGCAGTTTCGAGGCCAAAAACATTCAGTACTTC. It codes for CASSFEAKNIQYF.

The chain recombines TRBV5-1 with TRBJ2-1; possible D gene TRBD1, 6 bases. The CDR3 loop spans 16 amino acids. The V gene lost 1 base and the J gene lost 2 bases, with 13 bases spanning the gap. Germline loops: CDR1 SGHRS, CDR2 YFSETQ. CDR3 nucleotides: TGCGCCAGCAGCTTGATTGGGCAGGGGACCTACAATGAGCAGTTCTTC. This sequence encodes CASSLIGQGTYNEQFF.